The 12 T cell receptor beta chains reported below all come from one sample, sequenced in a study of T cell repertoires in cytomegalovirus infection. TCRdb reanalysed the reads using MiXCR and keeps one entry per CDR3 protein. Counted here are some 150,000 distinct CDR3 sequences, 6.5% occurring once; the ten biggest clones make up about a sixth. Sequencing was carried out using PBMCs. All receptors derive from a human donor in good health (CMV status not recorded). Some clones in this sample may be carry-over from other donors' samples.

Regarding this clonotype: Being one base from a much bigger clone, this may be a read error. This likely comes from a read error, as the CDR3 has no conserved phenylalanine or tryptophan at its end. The CDR3, as DNA: TGCAGTGCTACGGGACAGCGCCGGAATGAAAAACTGTTTCTT. Translated, it gives CSATGQRRNEKLFL. The V and J genes are TRBV20-1 and TRBJ1-4; 7 bases match TRBD1. V was pared by 4 bases and J by 5 bases, with 7 bases of the junction left unmatched. Per germline, CDR1 DFQATT and CDR2 SNEGSKA (reference sequence). The CDR3 has 14 residues.

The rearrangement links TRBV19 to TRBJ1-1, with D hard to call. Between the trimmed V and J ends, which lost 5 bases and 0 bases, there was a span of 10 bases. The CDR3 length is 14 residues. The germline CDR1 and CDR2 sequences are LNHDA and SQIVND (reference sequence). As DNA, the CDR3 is TGTGCCAGTAGTCCCGTCGGGGTGAACACTGAAGCTTTCTTT. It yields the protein CASSPVGVNTEAFF.

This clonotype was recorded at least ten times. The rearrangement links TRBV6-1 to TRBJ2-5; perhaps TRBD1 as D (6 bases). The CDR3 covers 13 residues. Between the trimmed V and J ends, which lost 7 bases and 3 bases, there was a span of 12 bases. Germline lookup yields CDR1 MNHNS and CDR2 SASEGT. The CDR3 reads CASKDSNEETQYF. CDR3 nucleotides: TGTGCCAGCAAGGACAGCAACGAAGAGACCCAGTACTTC.

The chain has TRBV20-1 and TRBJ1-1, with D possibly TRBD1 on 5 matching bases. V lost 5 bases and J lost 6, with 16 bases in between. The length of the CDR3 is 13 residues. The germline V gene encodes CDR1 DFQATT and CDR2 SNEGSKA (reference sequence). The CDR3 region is CSARAPGTPEAFF. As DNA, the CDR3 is TGCAGTGCTCGCGCTCCAGGGACCCCTGAAGCTTTCTTT.

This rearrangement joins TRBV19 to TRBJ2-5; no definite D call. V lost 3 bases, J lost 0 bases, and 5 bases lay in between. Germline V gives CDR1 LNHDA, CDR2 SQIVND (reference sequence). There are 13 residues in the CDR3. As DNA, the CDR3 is TGTGCCAGTAGTATTGGCCACCAAGAGACCCAGTACTTC. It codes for CASSIGHQETQYF.

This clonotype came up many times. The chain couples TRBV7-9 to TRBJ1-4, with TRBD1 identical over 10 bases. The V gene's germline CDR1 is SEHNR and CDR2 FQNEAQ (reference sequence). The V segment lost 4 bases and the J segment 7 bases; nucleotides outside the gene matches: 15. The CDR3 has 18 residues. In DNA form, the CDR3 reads TGTGCCAGCAGCTCCCCGACAGGGGGCCTCACCCCCGGTGAAAAACTGTTTTTT. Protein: CASSSPTGGLTPGEKLFF.

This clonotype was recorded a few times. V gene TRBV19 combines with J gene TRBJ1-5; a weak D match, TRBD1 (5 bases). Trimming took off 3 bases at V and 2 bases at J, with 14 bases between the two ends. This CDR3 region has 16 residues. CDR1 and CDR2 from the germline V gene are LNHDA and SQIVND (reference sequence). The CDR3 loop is CASSMIREPGNQPQHF. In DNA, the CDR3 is TGTGCCAGTAGTATGATCAGGGAGCCGGGCAATCAGCCCCAGCATTTT. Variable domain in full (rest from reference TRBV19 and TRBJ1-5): DGGITQSPKYLFRKEGQNVTLSCEQNLNHDAMYWYRQDPGQGLRLIYYSQIVNDFQKGDIAEGYSVSREKKESFPLTVTSAQKNPTAFYLCASSMIREPGNQPQHFGDGTRLSIL.

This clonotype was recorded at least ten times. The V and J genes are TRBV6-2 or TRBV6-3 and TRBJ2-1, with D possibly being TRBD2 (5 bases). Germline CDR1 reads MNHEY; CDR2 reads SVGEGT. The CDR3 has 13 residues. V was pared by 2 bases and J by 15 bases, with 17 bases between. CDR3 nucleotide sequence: TGTGCCAGCAGTTACCCAGAGAGGGTGCGGGTGTTCTTC. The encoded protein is CASSYPERVRVFF.

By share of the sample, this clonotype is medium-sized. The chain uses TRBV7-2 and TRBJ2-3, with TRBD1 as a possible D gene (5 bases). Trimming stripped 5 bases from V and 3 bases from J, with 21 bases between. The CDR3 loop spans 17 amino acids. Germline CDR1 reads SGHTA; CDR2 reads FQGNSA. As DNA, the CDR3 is TGTGCCAGCAGCCCCTGGCAGGGTATGATCGCGACAGATACGCAGTATTTT. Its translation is CASSPWQGMIATDTQYF.

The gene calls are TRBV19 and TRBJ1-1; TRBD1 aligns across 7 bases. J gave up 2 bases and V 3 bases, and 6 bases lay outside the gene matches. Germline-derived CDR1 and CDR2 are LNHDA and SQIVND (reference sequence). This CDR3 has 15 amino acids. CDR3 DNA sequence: TGTGCCAGTAGTATTCGGCGACAGGGAAACACTGAAGCTTTCTTT. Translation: CASSIRRQGNTEAFF.

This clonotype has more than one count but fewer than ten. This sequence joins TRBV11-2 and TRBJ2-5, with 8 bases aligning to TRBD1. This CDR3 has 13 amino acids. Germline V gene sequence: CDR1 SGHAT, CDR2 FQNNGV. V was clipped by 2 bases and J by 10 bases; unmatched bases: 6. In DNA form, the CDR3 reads TGTGCCAGCAGCTTAACCACGACAGGGGTCCAGTACTTC. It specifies CASSLTTTGVQYF.

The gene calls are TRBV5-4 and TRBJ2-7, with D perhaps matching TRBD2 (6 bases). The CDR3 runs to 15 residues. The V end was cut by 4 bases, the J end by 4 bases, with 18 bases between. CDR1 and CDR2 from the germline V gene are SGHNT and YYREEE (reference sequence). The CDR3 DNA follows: TGTGCCAGCAGCCCTAGAGGCGGAGGGAATTACGAGCAGTACTTC. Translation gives CASSPRGGGNYEQYF.